Below are 2 T cell receptor beta chains sequenced from a single sample in a study of monozygotic twins with inflammatory bowel disease. With the 5' RACE reads reprocessed, TCRdb shows one record per CDR3 protein and no DNA. The sample totals approximately 330,000 distinct CDR3 sequences. Sequencing was carried out using blood. All receptors derive from a human donor with ulcerative colitis or Crohn's disease, or a healthy co-twin of an affected twin (not recorded which).

The genes are TRBV5-1 and TRBJ1-4. Germline loops: CDR1 SGHRS, CDR2 YFSETQ. This CDR3 contains 16 residues. CDR3: CASSQDARRTNEKLFF.

The chain is built from TRBV5-1 and TRBJ2-5; the TCRdb call, TRBD2, lacks DNA for checking. This CDR3 is 15 amino acids long. Germline V gives CDR1 SGHRS, CDR2 YFSETQ. CDR3 sequence reads: CASSFPGSGKETQYF.